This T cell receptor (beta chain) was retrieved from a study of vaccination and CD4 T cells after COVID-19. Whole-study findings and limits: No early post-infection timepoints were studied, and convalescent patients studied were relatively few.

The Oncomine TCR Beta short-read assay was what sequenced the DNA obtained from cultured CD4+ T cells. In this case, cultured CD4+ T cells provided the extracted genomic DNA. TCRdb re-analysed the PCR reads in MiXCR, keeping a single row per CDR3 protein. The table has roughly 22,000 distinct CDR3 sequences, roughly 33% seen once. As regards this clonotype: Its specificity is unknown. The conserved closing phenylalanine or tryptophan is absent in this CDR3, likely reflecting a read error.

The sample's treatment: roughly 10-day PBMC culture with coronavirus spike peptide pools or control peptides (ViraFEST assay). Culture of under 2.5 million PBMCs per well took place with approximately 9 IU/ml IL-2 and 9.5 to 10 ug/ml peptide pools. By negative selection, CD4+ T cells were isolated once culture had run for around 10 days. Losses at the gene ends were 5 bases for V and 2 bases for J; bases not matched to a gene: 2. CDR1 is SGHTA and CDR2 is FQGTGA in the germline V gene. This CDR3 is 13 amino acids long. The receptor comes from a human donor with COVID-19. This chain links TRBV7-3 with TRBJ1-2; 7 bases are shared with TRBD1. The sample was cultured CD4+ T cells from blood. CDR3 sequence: CASSMGQNYGYTL. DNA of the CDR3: TGTGCCAGCAGCATGGGACAGAACTATGGCTACACCCTC.